This TCR beta chain was recorded in a study of T cell responses to AZD1222 COVID-19 vaccine. This clone was seen a single time. Sequenced by immunoSEQ multiplex PCR; TCRdb stores in-frame clones only, minus some. This table holds 90,000 to 150,000 clones, roughly 87% found once. J was trimmed by 7 bases and V by 8 bases; bases with no gene match: 3. The CDR3 sequence is 13 residues long. The germline V gene has CDR1 SGHTA and CDR2 FQGTGA. Sequencing was performed on peripheral blood, taken on day 0 of AZD1222 vaccination. This chain connects TRBV7-3 to TRBJ2-2; TRBD1 matches 11 bases. This TCR was sampled from an adult in good health. The CDR3 coding sequence is TGTGCCAGCGGACAGGGGGCCGGCGGGGAGCTGTTTTTT. This codes for CASGQGAGGELFF.